The 26 T cell receptor beta chains reported below all come from one sample, sequenced in a study of T cells in Graves' hyperthyroidism and ophthalmopathy. TCR beta CDR3 regions were amplified from RNA transcripts. TCR CDR3 underwent first-round RT-PCR with the HTBI primer set. TCRdb re-analysed the multiplex PCR reads in MiXCR, keeping a single row per CDR3 protein. The table records about 720,000 distinct CDR3 sequences, approximately 18% of them present only once. The specimen sequenced was blood. These TCRs come from a woman in her fifties or sixties with Graves' hyperthyroidism that later progressed to Graves' ophthalmopathy.

The chain joins TRBV5-1 to TRBJ2-7, with 9 bases identical to TRBD1. Germline V gene sequence: CDR1 SGHRS, CDR2 YFSETQ. The V segment lost 4 bases and the J segment 5 bases; nucleotides outside the gene matches: 10. There are 15 residues in the CDR3. The CDR3 loop is CASSLNPGQGNEQYF. Written as DNA, the CDR3 is TGCGCCAGCAGCCTCAATCCGGGACAGGGAAACGAGCAGTACTTC. Looking up the rest from reference TRBV5-1 and TRBJ2-7 gives the full variable domain: KAGVTQTPRYLIKTRGQQVTLSCSPISGHRSVSWYQQTPGQGLQFLFEYFSETQRNKGNFPGRFSGRQFSNSRSEMNVSTLELGDSALYLCASSLNPGQGNEQYFGPGTRLTVT.

This clonotype was recorded many times. Here the CDR3 reads CVKGRGTEAFF. CDR3 nucleotides: TGCGTCAAAGGGAGGGGAACTGAAGCTTTCTTT. The V and J genes are TRBV20-1 and TRBJ1-1, with D tentatively TRBD1 (5 bases). From germline, CDR1 is DFQATT and CDR2 SNEGSKA (reference sequence). The CDR3 runs 11 residues.

This clonotype was seen repeatedly, ten times or more. The rearrangement links TRBV6-5 to TRBJ2-5, with D perhaps TRBD2 (6 bases). The ends were cut back, 4 bases at V and 7 bases at J, with 19 bases in the middle. The CDR3 is 15 amino acids. Germline assignment: CDR1 MNHEY and CDR2 SVGAGI. This CDR3 reads CASSFPPGGYGTQYF. The CDR3 DNA is TGTGCCAGCAGTTTCCCCCCCGGGGGTTATGGGACCCAGTACTTC.

This clonotype was seen at least ten times. This chain uses TRBV20-1 with TRBJ1-6, with 7 bases fitting TRBD1. The J segment lost 9 bases and the V segment lost 0 bases, leaving 5 bases of the junction unmatched. There are 14 residues in the CDR3. Germline-derived CDR1 and CDR2 are DFQATT and SNEGSKA (reference sequence). DNA of the CDR3: TGCAGTGCTAGAGATATCCGGGACAGTTCACCCCTCCACTTT. It codes for CSARDIRDSSPLHF.

This chain uses TRBV7-9 with TRBJ1-1; D remains ambiguous. Trimming removed 3 bases at V and 1 base at J, with 15 bases between. The CDR3 has 16 residues. Germline V gene data show CDR1 as SEHNR and CDR2 as FQNEAQ (reference sequence). The CDR3: CASSFMGPSENTEAFF. The CDR3 nucleotides read TGTGCCAGCAGCTTCATGGGTCCGTCGGAGAACACTGAAGCTTTCTTT. Full variable domain (rest looked up from reference TRBV7-9 and TRBJ1-1): DTGVSQNPRHKITKRGQNVTFRCDPISEHNRLYWYRQTLGQGPEFLTYFQNEAQLEKSRLLSDRFSAERPKGSFSTLEIQRTEQGDSAMYLCASSFMGPSENTEAFFGQGTRLTVV.

This clonotype came up many times. This chain joins TRBV7-8 and TRBJ1-1; a weak D match, TRBD1 (6 bases). Per germline, CDR1 SGHVS and CDR2 FQNEAQ. The CDR3 extends over 14 amino acids. The V end was cut by 4 bases, the J end by 1 base, with 10 bases between. DNA of the CDR3: TGTGCCAGCAGCTACCAGACAGGGAACACTGAAGCTTTCTTT. Residues: CASSYQTGNTEAFF.

The chain is built from TRBV20-1 and TRBJ2-5; either TRBD1 or TRBD2 may supply D (5 bases each). The germline CDR1 and CDR2 sequences are DFQATT and SNEGSKA (reference sequence). The CDR3 extends over 15 amino acids. Trimming took off 0 bases at V and 5 bases at J, with 16 bases between the two ends. CDR3 sequence reads: CSARDPRGGWETQYF. CDR3 DNA: TGCAGTGCTAGAGATCCGAGGGGTGGATGGGAGACCCAGTACTTC.

This clonotype has a count of ten or more. J is TRBJ2-5 and V is TRBV2, with no clear D. The CDR3 length is 13 residues. V was pared by 4 bases and J by 0 bases, with 6 bases between. Germline assignment: CDR1 SNHLY and CDR2 FYNNEI. The chain's CDR3 is CASSVADQETQYF. CDR3 DNA: TGTGCCAGCAGTGTAGCAGACCAAGAGACCCAGTACTTC.

The V call is TRBV5-1, the J call TRBJ2-1, with a tentative D call TRBD2 (5 bases). There are 12 residues in the CDR3. The germline V gene has CDR1 SGHRS and CDR2 YFSETQ. V was clipped by 5 bases and J by 15 bases, with 18 bases between them. Here the CDR3 DNA reads TGCGCCAGCAGAGATCTAGCCGCAGCGACGTTCTTC. This gives the protein CASRDLAAATFF.

The rearrangement uses TRBV5-4 and TRBJ2-2, with a tentative D call TRBD2 (5 bases). V lost 0 bases and J 5 bases, leaving 17 bases between the germline ends. Germline V gives CDR1 SGHNT, CDR2 YYREEE (reference sequence). CDR3 length: 17 amino acids. The CDR3 loop reads CASSLGGKGARTGELFF. As DNA, the CDR3 is TGTGCCAGCAGCTTGGGAGGGAAGGGTGCTAGAACCGGGGAGCTGTTTTTT.

The chain uses TRBV29-1 and TRBJ1-1, with a possible D match to TRBD1 (5 bases). The CDR3 has 9 residues. The germline V and J ends were trimmed by 6 bases and 6 bases, with 5 bases remaining between them. Germline CDR1 SQVTM, CDR2 ANQGSEA. The CDR3 loop is CSVGAEAFF. The CDR3 nucleotides read TGCAGCGTAGGGGCTGAAGCTTTCTTT.

This clonotype has ten or more counts. The V call is TRBV5-4, the J call TRBJ2-1; D tentatively reads TRBD1 or TRBD2 (6 bases each). The germline CDR1 and CDR2 sequences are SGHNT and YYREEE (reference sequence). The CDR3 has 14 residues. The V gene lost 4 bases and the J gene lost 7 bases, with 15 bases spanning the gap. CDR3 DNA: TGTGCCAGCAGCAGACCGGAGGGGGGAAATGAGCAGTTCTTC. It is translated as CASSRPEGGNEQFF.

V usage is TRBV19 and J usage is TRBJ2-3, with 7 bases matching TRBD1. The CDR3 covers 14 residues. In germline, CDR1 is LNHDA, CDR2 SQIVND (reference sequence). J lost 8 bases, V lost 7 bases, and 12 bases had no gene match. Here the CDR3 reads CASKGQPPGGTQYF. In nucleotides, the CDR3 is TGTGCCAGTAAGGGACAGCCTCCCGGTGGTACGCAGTATTTT.

The rearrangement joins TRBV20-1 to TRBJ2-4; D is unclear. V lost 0 bases and J lost 4, with 16 bases in between. This CDR3 is 16 amino acids long. Germline CDR1 DFQATT, CDR2 SNEGSKA (reference sequence). CDR3 protein: CSAREMQPMLKNIQYF. The CDR3 nucleotides read TGCAGTGCTAGAGAGATGCAACCGATGTTAAAAAACATTCAGTACTTC.

This clonotype was observed a few times. The chain uses TRBV6-5 and TRBJ2-7, with D perhaps TRBD1 or TRBD2 (5 bases each). V lost 2 bases and J lost 5, with 7 bases in between. The CDR3 sequence is 12 residues long. Germline CDR1 and CDR2: MNHEY and SVGAGI. The CDR3 here is CASSYRDDEQYF. CDR3 DNA sequence: TGTGCCAGCAGTTACCGGGACGACGAGCAGTACTTC.

At least ten counts were recorded for this clonotype. This CDR3 is CAIQEDSMNTEAFF. CDR3 sequence (DNA): TGTGCCATCCAAGAAGACAGCATGAACACTGAAGCTTTCTTT. This sequence joins TRBV28 and TRBJ1-1; D is possibly TRBD1 (5 bases). V lost 10 bases, J lost 0 bases, and 15 bases lay in between. The germline CDR1 and CDR2 sequences are MDHEN and SYDVKM. This CDR3 comprises 14 residues. Using reference TRBV28 and TRBJ1-1 for the parts outside the CDR3, the full variable domain is DVKVTQSSRYLVKRTGEKVFLECVQDMDHENMFWYRQDPGLGLRLIYFSYDVKMKEKGDIPEGYSVSREKKERFSLILESASTNQTSMYLCAIQEDSMNTEAFFGQGTRLTVV.

CDR3 nucleotides: TGTGCCAGCAGCTGGGACCAGAAGTTCCATGAGCAGTTCTTC. As protein: CASSWDQKFHEQFF. This chain uses TRBV7-9 with TRBJ2-1; perhaps D is TRBD1 or TRBD2 (5 bases each). This CDR3 comprises 14 residues. The V end was cut by 4 bases, the J end by 8 bases, with 15 bases between. Looked up from germline, CDR1 is SEHNR and CDR2 is FQNEAQ (reference sequence). Variable domain in full (rest from reference TRBV7-9 and TRBJ2-1): DTGVSQNPRHKITKRGQNVTFRCDPISEHNRLYWYRQTLGQGPEFLTYFQNEAQLEKSRLLSDRFSAERPKGSFSTLEIQRTEQGDSAMYLCASSWDQKFHEQFFGPGTRLTVL.

This clonotype was found many times. The rearrangement joins TRBV20-1 to TRBJ1-1; D is ambiguous. Germline loops: CDR1 DFQATT, CDR2 SNEGSKA (reference sequence). V lost 3 bases and J lost 1, with 6 bases in between. The length of the CDR3 is 12 residues. The CDR3 coding sequence is TGCAGTGCTAGCGGAGGGAACACTGAAGCTTTCTTT. This translates into CSASGGNTEAFF.

The rearrangement joins TRBV14 to TRBJ2-3; 14 bases match TRBD2. Trimming removed 4 bases from V and 14 bases from J; junction bases left unmatched: 8. CDR1 and CDR2 (germline): SGHDN, FVKESK. CDR3 length: 14 amino acids. This CDR3 reads CASSLGLAGAPAYF. CDR3 DNA: TGTGCCAGCAGCCTGGGACTAGCGGGGGCCCCAGCGTATTTT.

This clonotype appeared many times. The gene calls are TRBV11-2 and TRBJ2-2, with a tentative D call TRBD1 (6 bases). The V end lost 5 bases, the J end lost 2 bases, and 12 bases lay between the germline ends. CDR3 size: 15 residues. Germline lookup yields CDR1 SGHAT and CDR2 FQNNGV. CDR3 region: CASSIWTANTGELFF. CDR3 sequence (DNA): TGTGCCAGCAGCATCTGGACAGCTAACACCGGGGAGCTGTTTTTT. Combining the CDR3 with reference TRBV11-2 and TRBJ2-2 gives the whole variable domain EAGVAQSPRYKIIEKRQSVAFWCNPISGHATLYWYQQILGQGPKLLIQFQNNGVVDDSQLPKDRFSAERLKGVDSTLKIQPAKLEDSAVYLCASSIWTANTGELFFGEGSRLTVL.

Only one count was recorded for this clonotype. The chain carries TRBV12-3 or TRBV12-4 and TRBJ2-2; TRBD1 might be the D (5 bases). V dropped 10 bases and J dropped 3 bases, with 12 bases sitting between them. The CDR3 totals 13 residues. The CDR3 protein is CATRETDTGELFF. DNA for the CDR3: TGTGCCACCAGAGAGACAGACACCGGGGAGCTGTTTTTT.

Note on this clonotype: A read error may be the cause here, since a much bigger clone is one base away. V is TRBV6-2 or TRBV6-3 and J is TRBJ2-1, with 10 bases aligning to TRBD1. Germline CDR1 reads MNHEY; CDR2 reads SVGEGT. There are 15 residues in the CDR3. Unmatched junction bases numbered 6, after V lost 8 bases and J lost 2 bases. The CDR3 reads CASAAGQGAYNEQFF. CDR3 nucleotide sequence: TGTGCCAGCGCCGCCGGACAGGGGGCCTACAATGAGCAGTTCTTC.

As regards this clonotype: One end of the junction fails to match germline, which may point to a read error. This rearrangement joins TRBV18 to TRBJ1-1; TRBD1 is a possible D gene (6 bases). Looked up from germline, CDR1 is KGHSH and CDR2 is LQKENI. The CDR3 spans 15 residues. CDR3 in DNA: TGTGCCAGCTCACCTCCGGGACACCGGAACACTGAAACTTTCTTT. The encoded protein is CASSPPGHRNTETFF.

Of note for this clonotype: At one end, the junction sequence differs from germline, possibly due to a read error. The chain joins TRBV20-1 to TRBJ2-5; 9 nucleotides match TRBD1. Looked up from germline, CDR1 is DFQATT and CDR2 is SNEGSKA (reference sequence). This CDR3 comprises 16 residues. The CDR3 DNA reads as TGCAGTGCTAGAGAGGGACAGGGAAGAACAAGAGAGTCCCAGTACTTC. This gives the protein CSAREGQGRTRESQYF.

This clonotype was seen only a few times. This sequence joins TRBV12-3 or TRBV12-4 and TRBJ1-6, with TRBD1 matching over 8 bases. Trimming at V came to 4 bases and at J to 14 bases, leaving 16 bases not matched to a gene. The CDR3 runs to 16 residues. CDR3 sequence (DNA): TGTGCCAGCAGTTACAACGAGGCAGGGGGCTTTATCTCCCTCCACTTT. Protein sequence: CASSYNEAGGFISLHF.

Ten or more counts support this clonotype. The rearrangement uses TRBV18 and TRBJ1-1; 8 bases are a match to TRBD1. Losses at the gene ends were 6 bases for V and 4 bases for J; bases not matched to a gene: 10. Germline V gene sequence: CDR1 KGHSH, CDR2 LQKENI. The CDR3 runs 15 residues. The CDR3 reads CASSPKTGVFTEAFF. The CDR3 nucleotides are TGTGCCAGCTCCCCCAAGACAGGGGTGTTCACTGAAGCTTTCTTT. Full variable domain (outside the CDR3, taken from reference TRBV18 and TRBJ1-1): NAGVMQNPRHLVRRRGQEARLRCSPMKGHSHVYWYRQLPEEGLKFMVYLQKENIIDESGMPKERFSAEFPKEGPSILRIQQVVRGDSAAYFCASSPKTGVFTEAFFGQGTRLTVV.